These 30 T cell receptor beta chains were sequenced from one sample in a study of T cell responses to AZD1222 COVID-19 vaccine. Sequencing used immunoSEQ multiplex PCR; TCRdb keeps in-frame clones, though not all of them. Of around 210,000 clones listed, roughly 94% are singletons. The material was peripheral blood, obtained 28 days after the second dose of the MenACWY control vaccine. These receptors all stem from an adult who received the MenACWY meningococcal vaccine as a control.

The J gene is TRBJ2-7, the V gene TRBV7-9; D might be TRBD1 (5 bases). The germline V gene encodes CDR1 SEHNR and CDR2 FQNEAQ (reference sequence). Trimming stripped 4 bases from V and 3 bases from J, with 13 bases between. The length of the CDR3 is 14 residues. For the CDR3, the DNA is TGTGCCAGCAGCTCTACAGGTCTCGGCTACGAGCAGTACTTC. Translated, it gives CASSSTGLGYEQYF.

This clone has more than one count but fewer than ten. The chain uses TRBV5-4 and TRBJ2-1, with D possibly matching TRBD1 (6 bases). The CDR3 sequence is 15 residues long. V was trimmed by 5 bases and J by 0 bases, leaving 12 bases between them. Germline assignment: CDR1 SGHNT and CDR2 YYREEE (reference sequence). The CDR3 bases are TGTGCCAGCAGTACCCAGGGGAGCTCCTACAATGAGCAGTTCTTC. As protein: CASSTQGSSYNEQFF.

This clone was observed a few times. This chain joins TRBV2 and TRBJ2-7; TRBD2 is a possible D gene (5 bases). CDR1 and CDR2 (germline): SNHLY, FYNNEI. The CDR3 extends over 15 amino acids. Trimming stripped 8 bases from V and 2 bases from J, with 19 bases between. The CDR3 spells CASGYSGGSTYEQYF. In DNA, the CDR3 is TGTGCCAGCGGCTACTCCGGCGGGTCCACCTACGAGCAGTACTTC.

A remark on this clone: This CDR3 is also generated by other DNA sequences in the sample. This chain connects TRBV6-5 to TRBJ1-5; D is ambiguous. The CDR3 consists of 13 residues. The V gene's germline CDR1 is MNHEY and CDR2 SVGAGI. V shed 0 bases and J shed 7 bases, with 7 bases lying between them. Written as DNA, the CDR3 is TGTGCCAGCAGTTACTCTTCGGGGCAGCCCCAGCATTTT. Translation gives CASSYSSGQPQHF.

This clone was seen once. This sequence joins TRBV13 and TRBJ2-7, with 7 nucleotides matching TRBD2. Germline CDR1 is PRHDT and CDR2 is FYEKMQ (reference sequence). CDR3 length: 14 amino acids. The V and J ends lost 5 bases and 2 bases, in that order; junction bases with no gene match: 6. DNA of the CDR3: TGTGCCAGCAGCGCTCCTAGCGGTGCCTACGAGCAGTACTTC. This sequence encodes CASSAPSGAYEQYF. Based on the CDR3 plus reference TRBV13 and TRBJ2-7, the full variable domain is AAGVIQSPRHLIKEKRETATLKCYPIPRHDTVYWYQQGPGQDPQFLISFYEKMQSDKGSIPDRFSAQQFSDYHSELNMSSLELGDSALYFCASSAPSGAYEQYFGPGTRLTVT.

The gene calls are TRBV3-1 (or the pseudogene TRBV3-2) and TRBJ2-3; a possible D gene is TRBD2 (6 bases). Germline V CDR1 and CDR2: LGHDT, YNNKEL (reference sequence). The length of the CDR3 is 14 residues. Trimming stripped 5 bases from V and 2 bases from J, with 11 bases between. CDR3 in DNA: TGTGCCAGCAGCAGGATAGCGGCCACAGATACGCAGTATTTT. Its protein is CASSRIAATDTQYF.

The DNA of the CDR3 is TGTGCCAGCAGTGAAGCGCTGACAGAGCAGTACTTC. Its protein is CASSEALTEQYF. The chain links TRBV6-1 to TRBJ2-7, with D uncertain. The CDR3 totals 12 residues. V was pared by 0 bases and J by 7 bases, with 7 bases between. Germline CDR1 MNHNS, CDR2 SASEGT.

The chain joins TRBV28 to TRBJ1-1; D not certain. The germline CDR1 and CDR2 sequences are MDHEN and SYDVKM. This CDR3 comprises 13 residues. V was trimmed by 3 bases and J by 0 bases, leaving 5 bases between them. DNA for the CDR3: TGTGCCAGCAGTTTGCGCATGAACACTGAAGCTTTCTTT. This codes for CASSLRMNTEAFF.

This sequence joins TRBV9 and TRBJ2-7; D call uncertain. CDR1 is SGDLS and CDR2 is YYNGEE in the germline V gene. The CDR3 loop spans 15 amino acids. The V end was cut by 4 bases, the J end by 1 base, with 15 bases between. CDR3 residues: CASSPSPGPSYEQYF. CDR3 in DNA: TGTGCCAGCAGCCCCTCTCCCGGACCTTCCTACGAGCAGTACTTC. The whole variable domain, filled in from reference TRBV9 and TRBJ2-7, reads DSGVTQTPKHLITATGQRVTLRCSPRSGDLSVYWYQQSLDQGLQFLIQYYNGEERAKGNILERFSAQQFPDLHSELNLSSLELGDSALYFCASSPSPGPSYEQYFGPGTRLTVT.

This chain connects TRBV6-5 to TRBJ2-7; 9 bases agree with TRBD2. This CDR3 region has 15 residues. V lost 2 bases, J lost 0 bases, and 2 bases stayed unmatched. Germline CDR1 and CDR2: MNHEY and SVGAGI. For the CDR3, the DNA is TGTGCCAGCAGTTACCGTAGCGGGAGCTCCTACGAGCAGTACTTC. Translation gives CASSYRSGSSYEQYF.

CDR3 nucleotides: TGTGCCAGCAGTGCCTCGGGACAGGGAGATGAAAAACTGTTTTTT. The encoded protein is CASSASGQGDEKLFF. The V and J genes are TRBV28 and TRBJ1-4; TRBD1 agrees at 9 bases. V lost 5 bases and J lost 6; bases outside the gene matches: 7. The CDR3 is made up of 15 amino acids. Looked up from germline, CDR1 is MDHEN and CDR2 is SYDVKM.

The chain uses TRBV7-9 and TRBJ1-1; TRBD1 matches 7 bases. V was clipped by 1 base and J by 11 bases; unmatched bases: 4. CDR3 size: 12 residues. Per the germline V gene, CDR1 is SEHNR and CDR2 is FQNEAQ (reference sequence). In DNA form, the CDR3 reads TGTGCCAGCAGCTTAGAGACAGGGACGGCTTTCTTT. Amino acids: CASSLETGTAFF.

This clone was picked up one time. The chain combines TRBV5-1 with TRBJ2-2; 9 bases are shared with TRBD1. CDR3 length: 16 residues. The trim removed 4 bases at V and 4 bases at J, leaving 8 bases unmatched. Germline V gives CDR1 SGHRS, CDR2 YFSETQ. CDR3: CASSGTGQGFTGELFF. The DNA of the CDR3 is TGCGCCAGCAGCGGAACGGGACAGGGTTTCACCGGGGAGCTGTTTTTT.

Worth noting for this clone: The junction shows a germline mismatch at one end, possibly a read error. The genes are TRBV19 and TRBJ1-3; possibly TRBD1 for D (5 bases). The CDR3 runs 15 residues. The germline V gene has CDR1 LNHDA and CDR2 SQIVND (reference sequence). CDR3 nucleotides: TGTGCCAGTGGTATAGGGGCGGCCTCTGGAAACACCATATATTTT. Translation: CASGIGAASGNTIYF.

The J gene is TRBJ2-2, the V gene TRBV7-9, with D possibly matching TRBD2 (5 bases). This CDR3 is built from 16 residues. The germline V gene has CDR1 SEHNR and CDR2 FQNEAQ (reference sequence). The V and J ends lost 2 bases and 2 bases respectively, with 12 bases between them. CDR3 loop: CASSLRLSENTGELFF. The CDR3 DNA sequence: TGTGCCAGCAGCTTACGGCTTAGCGAAAACACCGGGGAGCTGTTTTTT.

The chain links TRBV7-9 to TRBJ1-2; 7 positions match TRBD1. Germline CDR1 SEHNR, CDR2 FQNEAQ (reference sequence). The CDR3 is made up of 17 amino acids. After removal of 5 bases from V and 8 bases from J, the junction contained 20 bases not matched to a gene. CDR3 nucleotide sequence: TGTGCCAGCAGCCCAGGGGGTGCCGTGGACCGCCTGGGGGGCTACACCTTC. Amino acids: CASSPGGAVDRLGGYTF.

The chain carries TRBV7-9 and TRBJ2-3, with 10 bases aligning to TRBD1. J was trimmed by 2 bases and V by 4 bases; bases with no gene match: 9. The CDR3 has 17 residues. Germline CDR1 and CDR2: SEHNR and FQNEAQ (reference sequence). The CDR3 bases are TGTGCCAGCAGCTCCGCCGACAGGGGGCTAAACACAGATACGCAGTATTTT. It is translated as CASSSADRGLNTDTQYF.

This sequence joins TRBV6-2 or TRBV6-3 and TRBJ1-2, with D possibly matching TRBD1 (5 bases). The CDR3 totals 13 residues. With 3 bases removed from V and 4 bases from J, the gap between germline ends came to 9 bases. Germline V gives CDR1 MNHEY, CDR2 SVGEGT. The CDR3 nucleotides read TGTGCCAGCAGTTATAAGGGGACCTATGGCTACACCTTC. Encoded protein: CASSYKGTYGYTF.

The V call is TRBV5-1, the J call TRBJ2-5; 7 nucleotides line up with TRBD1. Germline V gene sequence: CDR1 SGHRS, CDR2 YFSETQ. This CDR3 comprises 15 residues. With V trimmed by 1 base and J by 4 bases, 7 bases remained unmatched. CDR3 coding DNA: TGCGCCAGCAGCTTGATAACAGGGGTCTTAGAGACCCAGTACTTC. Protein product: CASSLITGVLETQYF.

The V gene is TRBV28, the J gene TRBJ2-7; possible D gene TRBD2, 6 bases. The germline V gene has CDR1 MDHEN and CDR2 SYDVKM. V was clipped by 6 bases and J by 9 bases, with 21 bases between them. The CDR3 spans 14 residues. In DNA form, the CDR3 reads TGTGCCAGCAGCTCCGTTGGGGAGGCCCTCGGGCAGTACTTC. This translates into CASSSVGEALGQYF.

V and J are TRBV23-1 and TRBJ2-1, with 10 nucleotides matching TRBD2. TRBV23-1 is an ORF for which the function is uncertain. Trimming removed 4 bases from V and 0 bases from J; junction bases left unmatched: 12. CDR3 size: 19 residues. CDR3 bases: TGCGCCAGCAGTCCCCAAGCGGATAGCGGGGGGAGCTCCTACAATGAGCAGTTCTTC. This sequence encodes CASSPQADSGGSSYNEQFF.

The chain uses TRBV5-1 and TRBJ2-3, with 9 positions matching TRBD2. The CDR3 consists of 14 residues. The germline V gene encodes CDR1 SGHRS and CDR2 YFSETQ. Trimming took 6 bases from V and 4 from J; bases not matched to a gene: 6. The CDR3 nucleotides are TGCGCCAGCAAGATGGGCGGGAGGGCAGATACGCAGTATTTT. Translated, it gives CASKMGGRADTQYF.

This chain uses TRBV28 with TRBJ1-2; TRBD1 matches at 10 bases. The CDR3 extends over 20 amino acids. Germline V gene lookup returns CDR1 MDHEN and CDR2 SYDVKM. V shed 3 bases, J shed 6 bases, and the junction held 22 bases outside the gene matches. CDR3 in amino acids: CASSLNFLPGTGVHKDGYTF. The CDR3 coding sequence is TGTGCCAGCAGTTTGAATTTTTTGCCGGGGACAGGGGTTCATAAGGATGGCTACACCTTC.

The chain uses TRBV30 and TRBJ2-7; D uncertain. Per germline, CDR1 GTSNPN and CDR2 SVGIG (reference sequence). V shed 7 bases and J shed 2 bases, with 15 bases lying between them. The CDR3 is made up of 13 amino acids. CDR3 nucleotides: TGTGCCTCAAGGGTTAGTGGGGCCTACGAGCAGTACTTC. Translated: CASRVSGAYEQYF.

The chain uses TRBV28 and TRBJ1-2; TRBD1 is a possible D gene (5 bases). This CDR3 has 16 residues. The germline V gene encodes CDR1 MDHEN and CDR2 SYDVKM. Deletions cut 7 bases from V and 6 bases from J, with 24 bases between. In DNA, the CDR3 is TGTGCCAGCATGAAAGGCAGGGAAGGGGTCTCGCATGGCTACACCTTC. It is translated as CASMKGREGVSHGYTF.

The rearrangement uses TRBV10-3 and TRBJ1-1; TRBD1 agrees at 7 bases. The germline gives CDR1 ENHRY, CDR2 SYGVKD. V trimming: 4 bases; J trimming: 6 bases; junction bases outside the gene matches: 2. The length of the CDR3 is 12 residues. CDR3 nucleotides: TGTGCCATCAGTGGACAGGGTTCTGAAGCTTTCTTT. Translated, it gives CAISGQGSEAFF.

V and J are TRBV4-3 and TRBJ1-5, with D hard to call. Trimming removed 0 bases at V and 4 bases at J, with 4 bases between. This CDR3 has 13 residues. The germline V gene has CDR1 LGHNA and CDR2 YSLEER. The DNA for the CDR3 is TGCGCCAGCAGCCAAGATCCGAATCAGCCCCAGCATTTT. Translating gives CASSQDPNQPQHF.

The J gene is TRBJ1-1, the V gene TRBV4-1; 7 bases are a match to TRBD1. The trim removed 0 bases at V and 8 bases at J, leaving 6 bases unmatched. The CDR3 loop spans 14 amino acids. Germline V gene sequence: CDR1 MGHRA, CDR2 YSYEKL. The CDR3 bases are TGCGCCAGCAGCCAAGACCTTCAGGACAGGGAAGCTTTCTTT. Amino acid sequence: CASSQDLQDREAFF.

The CDR3 is CASSSASIFYGYTF. The CDR3 DNA sequence: TGTGCCAGCAGCTCTGCCTCGATCTTCTATGGCTACACCTTC. The chain is built from TRBV6-5 and TRBJ1-2; D gene uncertain. V lost 6 bases, J lost 4 bases, and 15 bases lay in between. Per germline, CDR1 MNHEY and CDR2 SVGAGI. CDR3 length: 14 residues.

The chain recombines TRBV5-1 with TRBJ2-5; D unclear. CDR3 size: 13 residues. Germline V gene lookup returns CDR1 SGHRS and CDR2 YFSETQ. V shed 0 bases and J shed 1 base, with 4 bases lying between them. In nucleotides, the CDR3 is TGCGCCAGCAGCTTGGTCGGCCAAGAGACCCAGTACTTC. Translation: CASSLVGQETQYF.